This T cell receptor beta chain comes out of a study of CD8 T cells in ankylosing spondylitis. This clonotype was counted only a few times. TCRdb redid the calling of the 5' RACE reads with MiXCR, one entry per CDR3 protein. The sample lists a few hundred thousand distinct CDR3 sequences, roughly a tenth occurring once. The V end was cut by 4 bases, the J end by 4 bases, with 13 bases between. CDR3 length: 14 amino acids. Sequenced input: blood, either unsorted or a sorted T cell fraction (not recorded which). The receptor comes from a male donor with ankylosing spondylitis or in good health (not recorded which). The chain recombines TRBV12-3 or TRBV12-4 with TRBJ1-2, with D tentatively TRBD1 (6 bases). The CDR3 DNA is TGTGCCAGCAGTTCAGGACAGACTTTCTATGGCTACACCTTC. Its translation: CASSSGQTFYGYTF.